This TCR beta chain was retrieved from a study of cytomegalovirus exposure and HLA in healthy donors. The study's findings and limits: Most subjects had HLA-A and HLA-B alleles reportedly predicted accurately by TCR beta sequences.

The PCR had 60 Vbeta and 13 Jbeta primers. Repertoires were generated with immunoSEQ multiplex PCR, while TCRdb's copy carries only in-frame clones and drops some. The sample has about 250,000 clones; about 77% are singletons. Per germline, CDR1 MNHNS and CDR2 SASEGT. CDR3 length: 15 amino acids. The germline V and J ends were trimmed by 9 bases and 2 bases, with 17 bases remaining between them. Comment on this clone: Its antigen is unknown.

The receptor's source is a boy younger than 18 in good health and CMV-seronegative. Sequences were obtained from PBMCs. This sequence joins TRBV6-1 and TRBJ1-5; maybe TRBD1 (5 bases). Here the CDR3 reads CASCRLVGGNQPQHF. Written as DNA, the CDR3 is TGTGCCAGTTGTCGGTTGGTAGGGGGCAATCAGCCCCAGCATTTT.